This TCR beta chain appears in the sequencing data of a study of cytomegalovirus exposure and HLA in healthy donors (dated by TCRdb to about 2017). With regard to the full study: In an earlier analysis of approximately 640 of the donors, around 300 Gb of sequence data and 100 million or so unique TCR beta sequences from 150 million to 200 million T cells were reported. Roughly 300 gigabases of sequencing data and 70 million to 95 million unique TCR sequences made up an early release that covered some 640 HLA-typed donors. The genetic ancestry cluster associated with self-reported Caucasian donors included about 81% of the 398 genotyped donors. The aim of the study was to test whether cataloging public T cell receptors could identify signatures of past pathogen exposure. The T cell repertoires of 666 subjects were profiled by immunosequencing and related to cytomegalovirus serostatus. Along with the approximately 620-subject first cohort, a separate validation cohort of over a hundred different subjects was used. High-throughput TCR immunosequencing, statistical association of individual TCRs with disease status, and machine learning were combined to predict cytomegalovirus infection status. To study patterns of TCR occurrence, a later analysis re-analyzed previously published TCR beta repertoires from hundreds of donors and added high-resolution HLA genotyping. Rather than using new phenotypic data, the later analysis identified candidate immune exposures from TCR beta sequences and from how often those sequences occurred across donors. In an earlier analysis of a few hundred of the donors, high-throughput TCR beta sequencing was used to judge whether each TCR beta V gene segment behaved as functional or pseudogenic. Donor age, sex, ethnicity and CMV serostatus were compiled together with the repertoire data. A later genetic analysis took genome-wide SNP genotypes for about 60% of the roughly 670 donors and used that subset as a discovery cohort. All discovery cohort repertoires had been generated using a single sequencing platform. HLA typing included class I and class II loci at four-digit resolution. The number of typed donors differed by locus: about 620-640 for A, B, C, DRB1 and DQB1; 500 to 550 for DQA1; some 610 for DPA1; and around 490 for DPB1. A few DR-DQ haplotypes were treated as single units for association and clustering because of strong linkage in the cohort. Across 398 genotyped donors of the cohort, an average of about 240,000 unique TCR beta nucleotide sequences per donor were sequenced, and roughly 20% of those sequences were non-productive. Findings and caveats that apply to the study as a whole: The sequencing pipeline was judged likely to have produced a cluster of highly shared sequence variants as a technical artifact. In a later analysis, most CMV-associated TCR beta chains were found to appear HLA-restricted, with HLA associations seemingly driven largely by CMV exposure. Because some donors lacked HLA typing at each locus, the association tests relied only on the typed subset. While some public TCRs were present in many individuals, most TCR sequences turned up only very rarely across donors. In this cohort, only TCR beta chains were sequenced, and detectable features were limited by the absence of alpha or paired-chain data. Correlated functional status among segregating V segments might reflect linkage disequilibrium, but an unknown experimental factor could not be ruled out. Some IMGT-functional V segments, including TRBV6-2 and TRBV6-3, could not be told apart with the 87-base-pair reads, so those segments were excluded. In vitro tests confirmed that a few of the cytomegalovirus-associated TCR beta chains recognize cytomegalovirus antigens. According to the authors, the approach could potentially be generalized to other disease states and immunological phenotypes. When HLA alleles, especially DR and DQ, strongly co-occurred, attributing TCR associations to individual alleles was difficult. In an earlier analysis of some 540 of the donors, most TCR beta V segments appeared in productive rearrangements about 87% or about 30% of the time, broadly matching IMGT annotations. The classifier was reported to diagnose cytomegalovirus status with high specificity and sensitivity in both the original cohort and the validation cohort. Immune exposure information for the cohort was limited to CMV serostatus. Compared with equally common non-associated chains, HLA-associated TCR beta chains in a later analysis were more clonally expanded and had lower generation probabilities. In a later analysis, some 17,000 TCR beta sequences were associated with specific HLA alleles at a false discovery rate of 0.05. The study gave a list of 150 to 200 TCR beta chains associated with cytomegalovirus. In a later analysis, several top co-occurrence clusters were reported to appear linked to parvovirus B19, influenza, CMV and Epstein-Barr virus. A later genetic analysis associated a missense DCLRE1C variant with V-gene and J-gene trimming of TCR beta chains, and an independent cohort replicated the association. A further reported finding was that TCR beta sequences accurately predicted the HLA-A and HLA-B alleles for most subjects in the first cohort. Because counts were too low, under 20 rarely observed V segments, including chromosome 9 orphons, were left out of the earlier analysis of a few hundred of the donors. In a later analysis, the rate of TCR association differed among HLA loci, with DRB1 alleles having the most associated TCRs and HLA-C alleles having the fewest. According to a later genetic analysis, donors in an Asian-associated ancestry cluster had fewer N-insertions in productive TCRs than the roughly 700-donor mean. Presence/absence analyses assumed roughly uniform sequencing depth across donors, an assumption that may not hold.

The cohort comprised approximately 700 healthy bone marrow donors. Cohort members were all nominally healthy when sampled, although unrecorded immune exposures were likely present. The donor tested CMV seronegative and was one of the 352 seronegative cohort members. A peripheral blood sample was collected from each donor, and TCR beta sequencing was performed on peripheral blood mononuclear cells. Genomic DNA was extracted from the blood cell samples with the Qiagen DNeasy Blood Extraction Kit. About this clone: Its antigen target is currently unknown. Base quality data are lacking; no much larger clone is found one base away.

The library was prepared using the immunoSEQ multiplex PCR assay. The multiplex PCR relied on a mix of 60 forward primers for TCR Vbeta segments and 13 reverse primers for TCR Jbeta segments. Amplification of the CDR3 region of rearranged TCR beta genes was performed with a multiplex PCR assay on genomic DNA. The amplified TCR beta libraries were sequenced on the Illumina HiSeq System as 87-base-pair reads. Per the original workflow: A later analysis tallied tens of millions of unique TCR beta chains across the approximately 670 repertoires, and around 10 million of those chains were shared by two or more donors. A nearest-neighbor algorithm error-corrected the raw reads and collapsed the reads into unique sequences, merging closely related sequences to remove PCR and sequencing errors. To assign V, D and J gene segments, CDR3 sequences were aligned to IMGT reference sequences. For a sequence to be retained, a match of at least six nucleotides was required to both a V gene segment and a J gene segment. A rearrangement was called productive if the CDR3 had no stop codons and remained in frame with V and J, and every other rearrangement was called non-productive. CDR3 was defined according to IMGT convention as the region running from the second conserved V-encoded cysteine to the conserved J-encoded phenylalanine. The earlier analysis of some 600 of the donors excluded sequences that lacked an unambiguous match to a single V gene segment. An earlier analysis of a few hundred of the donors classified V segments as functional when productive rearrangements were above 56.7% and as segregating when the standard deviation between donors was above 5%. A statistical classification framework was developed to diagnose cytomegalovirus status using the catalog of TCR beta chain sequences. A later analysis assigned V and J genes by comparing TCR nucleotide sequences with IMGT/GENE-DB human TR gene sequences. The TCRdist pipeline was used in a later analysis to assign CDR3 sequences and most-parsimonious VDJ recombination scenarios. In a later analysis, every TCR beta chain was defined by the combination of its CDR3 amino acid sequence and its V-gene family, and reads without a unique V-gene family were dropped. To address suspected cross-contamination and a sequencing artifact, a later analysis removed a few hundred highly shared, low-generation-probability nucleotide sequences. A later analysis calculated a clonal expansion index for each public chain from normalized within-repertoire ranks of inferred template counts. In a later analysis, generation probabilities were computed using a VDJ recombination model fitted to out-of-frame rearrangements, and the results were checked against IGoR. In a later analysis, TCR-TCR, TCR-HLA and TCR-CMV co-occurrence was scored with hypergeometric tests, and a repertoire-size bias correction was applied to TCR pairs. To estimate false discovery rates, a later analysis permuted the HLA or CMV assignments 20 times. In a later analysis, co-occurring TCRs were grouped using DBSCAN, and TCRdist sequence similarity was added for clustering within HLA-allele-positive subsets. For co-occurrence clustering, repertoires with fewer than 30,000 or more than 120,000 public chains were excluded, along with five repertoires with anomalous nucleotide sharing. Held by TCRdb, this immuneACCESS table contains in-frame sequences only and omits some clones. Under half of the omission traces to an unresolved V gene where checked; the cause of the rest is unknown. V, J and clone size reflect that table, while D and trimming were determined from the DNA. Here the sample has 210,000 or so clones; about 74% occur a single time. Around a sixth of the sample belongs to the ten largest clones.

Measured from the cysteine to the phenylalanine, the CDR3 is 15 residues long. Only the CDR3 portion is preserved as DNA: 45 bases, with reading frame beginning at the first base. Sequences LNHDA (CDR1) and SQIVND (CDR2) are obtained from the germline V gene (reference sequence). V loses 6 bases at its end and J loses 7 bases; junction bases beyond the gene matches: 12. The sequenced sample consisted of PBMCs. This clonotype was sampled from a man in his forties or fifties in good health and CMV-seronegative. The V and J segments used are TRBV19 and TRBJ2-4, with 7 junctional bases fitting TRBD2. Here is the DNA: TGTGCCAGTAGCTTGGGGGGGGGACCCGGGAACATTCAGTACTTC. The resulting protein is CASSLGGGPGNIQYF. Supplemented by the reference TRBV19 and TRBJ2-4 proteins around the CDR3, the complete variable domain is DGGITQSPKYLFRKEGQNVTLSCEQNLNHDAMYWYRQDPGQGLRLIYYSQIVNDFQKGDIAEGYSVSREKKESFPLTVTSAQKNPTAFYLCASSLGGGPGNIQYFGAGTRLSVL.